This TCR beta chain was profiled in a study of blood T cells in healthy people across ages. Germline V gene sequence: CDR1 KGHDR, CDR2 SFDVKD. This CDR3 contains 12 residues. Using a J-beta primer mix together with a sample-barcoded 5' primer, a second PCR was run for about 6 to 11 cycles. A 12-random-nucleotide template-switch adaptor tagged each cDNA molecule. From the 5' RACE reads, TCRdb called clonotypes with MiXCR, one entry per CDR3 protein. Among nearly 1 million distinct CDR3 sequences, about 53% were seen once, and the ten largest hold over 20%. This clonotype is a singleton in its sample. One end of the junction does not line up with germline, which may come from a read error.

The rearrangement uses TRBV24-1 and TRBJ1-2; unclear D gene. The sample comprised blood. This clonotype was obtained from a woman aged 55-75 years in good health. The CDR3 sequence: CTTSDFWGGYTF. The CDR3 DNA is TGTACCACCAGTGATTTTTGGGGTGGCTACACCTTC.